These 9 T cell receptor beta chains were sequenced from one sample in a study of blood T cell repertoires in COVID-19. This table comes from immunoSEQ multiplex PCR, and its TCRdb copy is limited to in-frame clones, with some not included. The repertoire holds approximately 100,000 clones, with roughly 82% as singletons. The sequencing input was peripheral blood. The receptors shown here come from a human donor in a cohort sampled during active COVID-19.

The rearrangement joins TRBV5-6 to TRBJ1-1; 10 bases map to TRBD1. Germline assignment: CDR1 SGHDT and CDR2 YYEEEE. The CDR3 has 16 amino acids. V dropped 4 bases and J dropped 6; count of bases not matched to a gene: 12. In DNA form, the CDR3 reads TGTGCCAGCAGCCTAATCCTCCGGGACAGGGGCGCTGAAGCTTTCTTT. Protein sequence: CASSLILRDRGAEAFF.

Only one count was recorded for this clone. This chain links TRBV29-1 with TRBJ1-5, with 9 bases lining up with TRBD1. The V gene's germline CDR1 is SQVTM and CDR2 ANQGSEA. The CDR3 length is 13 residues. V lost 5 bases and J lost 2; bases outside the gene matches: 1. The CDR3 nucleotides read TGCAGCGTTAGGACAGGGGGCAATCAGCCCCAGCATTTT. Amino acids: CSVRTGGNQPQHF.

The chain carries TRBV5-4 and TRBJ2-2, with D perhaps matching TRBD1 (5 bases). This CDR3 has 14 residues. Trimming removed 5 bases at V and 1 base at J, with 9 bases between. Germline-derived CDR1 and CDR2 are SGHNT and YYREEE (reference sequence). In DNA, the CDR3 is TGTGCCAGCAGGTGGGGCGAGAACACCGGGGAGCTGTTTTTT. Its translation is CASRWGENTGELFF.

The chain carries TRBV28 and TRBJ1-1, with a tentative D call TRBD1 (6 bases). Trimming took off 5 bases at V and 5 bases at J, with 9 bases between the two ends. Germline V gene lookup returns CDR1 MDHEN and CDR2 SYDVKM. The length of the CDR3 is 12 residues. CDR3 in amino acids: CASSQGKTEAFF. The CDR3 DNA sequence: TGTGCCAGCAGTCAGGGGAAAACTGAAGCTTTCTTT.

The gene calls are TRBV2 and TRBJ1-5; 9 bases are shared with TRBD1. Germline CDR1 reads SNHLY; CDR2 reads FYNNEI. The CDR3 extends over 16 amino acids. Unmatched junction bases numbered 15, after V lost 10 bases and J lost 5 bases. CDR3: CATRRDRVKSDQPQHF. In DNA, the CDR3 is TGTGCCACCCGGAGGGACAGGGTAAAAAGCGATCAGCCCCAGCATTTT.

This chain joins TRBV7-8 and TRBJ2-1, with 10 bases matching TRBD2. Germline loops: CDR1 SGHVS, CDR2 FQNEAQ. The CDR3 runs to 15 residues. V was clipped by 5 bases and J by 7 bases; unmatched bases: 8. As DNA, the CDR3 is TGTGCCAGCAGCCGAAGCGGGGGGGCCTCTAATGAGCAGTTCTTC. Residues: CASSRSGGASNEQFF.

The chain carries TRBV4-2 and TRBJ2-7; 7 bases map to TRBD2. Germline V CDR1 and CDR2: LGHNA, YNFKEQ. V lost 0 bases, J lost 2 bases, and 10 bases stayed unmatched. The CDR3 contains 17 residues. The CDR3 loop reads CASSQDYSGATTYEQYF. The DNA for the CDR3 is TGTGCCAGCAGCCAAGATTACAGCGGGGCCACCACCTACGAGCAGTACTTC.

The chain joins TRBV6-6 to TRBJ2-1; D not certain. V was trimmed by 4 bases and J by 9 bases, leaving 7 bases between them. Per the germline V gene, CDR1 is MNHNY and CDR2 is SVGAGI (reference sequence). This CDR3 is 11 amino acids long. The CDR3 reads CASSLGAEQFF. The CDR3 DNA reads TGTGCCAGCAGTTTAGGAGCTGAGCAGTTCTTC.

The V and J genes are TRBV5-6 and TRBJ2-7; TRBD1 agrees at 8 bases. The CDR3 spans 13 residues. The germline V gene encodes CDR1 SGHDT and CDR2 YYEEEE. The J segment lost 3 bases and the V segment lost 4 bases, leaving 3 bases of the junction unmatched. The CDR3 here is CASSDRGIYEQYF. DNA for the CDR3: TGTGCCAGCAGCGACAGGGGCATCTACGAGCAGTACTTC.